The 25 T cell receptor beta chains below come from one sample, sequenced in a study of blood T cell repertoires in COVID-19. Only in-frame clones appear in the TCRdb table, and some are missing; sequencing was by immunoSEQ multiplex PCR. The sample carries about 38,000 clones, approximately 93% recorded once. Sequenced: peripheral blood. The receptors shown here come from a human donor with active COVID-19. The donor label of this sample is uncertain.

The V gene is TRBV6-5, the J gene TRBJ1-1, with TRBD1 matching 7 bases. The V gene end was trimmed by 4 bases and the J gene end by 11 bases; junction bases not matched to a gene: 10. CDR3 length: 13 amino acids. Looked up from germline, CDR1 is MNHEY and CDR2 is SVGAGI. The CDR3 is CASSSPDRRFAFF. The CDR3 coding sequence is TGTGCCAGCAGTTCCCCGGACAGGCGGTTTGCTTTCTTT.

The sample holds one count of this clone. The chain carries TRBV3-1 (or the pseudogene TRBV3-2) and TRBJ1-6; 11 bases are shared with TRBD1. This CDR3 is built from 15 residues. J lost 7 bases, V lost 6 bases, and 5 bases had no gene match. Germline V gene lookup returns CDR1 LGHDT and CDR2 YNNKEL (reference sequence). DNA for the CDR3: TGTGCCAGCAGGATTGGGACAGGGGGGAATTCACCCCTCCACTTT. This translates into CASRIGTGGNSPLHF.

The V gene is TRBV6-4, the J gene TRBJ2-1; TRBD1 aligns across 7 bases. V was clipped by 3 bases and J by 9 bases; unmatched bases: 14. This CDR3 has 16 residues. CDR1 and CDR2 from the germline V gene are MRHNA and SNTAGT. In nucleotides, the CDR3 is TGTGCCAGCAGTGAGTTCAGGGGGTCAAGTGCGAGTGAGCAGTTCTTC. Encoded protein: CASSEFRGSSASEQFF.

This chain uses TRBV3-1 (or the pseudogene TRBV3-2) with TRBJ2-5, with D perhaps TRBD1 (6 bases). CDR1 is LGHDT and CDR2 is YNNKEL in the germline V gene (reference sequence). V lost 2 bases and J lost 5, with 18 bases in between. This CDR3 region has 16 residues. CDR3 sequence (DNA): TGTGCCAGCAGCCAAAGGAGAACGGACAGAGGTGAGACCCAGTACTTC. Amino acids: CASSQRRTDRGETQYF.

The CDR3 is CASSPPSRSGGTDTQYF. CDR3 DNA sequence: TGTGCCAGCAGCCCCCCGTCCAGAAGCGGGGGCACAGATACGCAGTATTTT. V and J are TRBV3-1 (or the pseudogene TRBV3-2) and TRBJ2-3; 7 positions agree with TRBD2. There are 17 residues in the CDR3. Trimming at V came to 4 bases and at J to 1 base, leaving 11 bases not matched to a gene. Looked up from germline, CDR1 is LGHDT and CDR2 is YNNKEL (reference sequence).

V is TRBV19 and J is TRBJ2-7, with 7 bases lining up with TRBD1. Per germline, CDR1 LNHDA and CDR2 SQIVND (reference sequence). The V gene end was trimmed by 5 bases and the J gene end by 6 bases; junction bases not matched to a gene: 10. The CDR3 has 14 residues. CDR3 in DNA: TGTGCCAGTAGTGCGACAGGGTCTTCCGGCGAGCAGTACTTC. Translated, it gives CASSATGSSGEQYF.

This clone appeared once. This chain connects TRBV28 to TRBJ2-5, with TRBD1 matching over 7 bases. CDR1 MDHEN and CDR2 SYDVKM come from the germline V gene. The CDR3 loop spans 17 amino acids. Losses at the gene ends were 1 base for V and 1 base for J; bases not matched to a gene: 9. The CDR3, as DNA: TGTGCCAGCAGTTTATCCCCCGCGACAGGGTTCCAAGAGACCCAGTACTTC. Its translation: CASSLSPATGFQETQYF.

The J gene is TRBJ2-3, the V gene TRBV7-9, with 11 nucleotides matching TRBD2. The length of the CDR3 is 15 residues. V was clipped by 5 bases and J by 4 bases; unmatched bases: 5. Germline V gene lookup returns CDR1 SEHNR and CDR2 FQNEAQ (reference sequence). The CDR3 is CASSPLAGGPDTQYF. CDR3 coding DNA: TGTGCCAGCAGCCCCCTAGCGGGGGGCCCAGATACGCAGTATTTT.

The chain joins TRBV11-3 to TRBJ1-1, with D tentatively TRBD1 (5 bases). The CDR3 runs 15 residues. Per germline, CDR1 SGHNT and CDR2 YENEEA. The V gene lost 5 bases and the J gene lost 2 bases, with 15 bases spanning the gap. The CDR3 DNA is TGTGCCAGCAGCCCCAGGGTGGCCCCTAACACTGAAGCTTTCTTT. This sequence encodes CASSPRVAPNTEAFF.

The chain uses TRBV13 and TRBJ1-1; 8 bases match TRBD1. The CDR3 is 17 amino acids. Germline-derived CDR1 and CDR2 are PRHDT and FYEKMQ (reference sequence). The J segment lost 5 bases and the V segment lost 0 bases, leaving 11 bases of the junction unmatched. CDR3 sequence (DNA): TGTGCCAGCAGCTTAGGGACAGGGGACCGGCGATGGACTGAAGCTTTCTTT. Protein product: CASSLGTGDRRWTEAFF.

This clone showed up just once. This CDR3 is CASSMPGLVLIDEQFF. In DNA, the CDR3 is TGTGCCAGTAGTATGCCGGGACTAGTTCTTATCGATGAGCAGTTCTTC. The rearrangement links TRBV19 to TRBJ2-1; 8 nucleotides match TRBD2. This CDR3 comprises 16 residues. Germline V CDR1 and CDR2: LNHDA, SQIVND (reference sequence). The V gene end was trimmed by 3 bases and the J gene end by 8 bases; junction bases not matched to a gene: 12.

This rearrangement joins TRBV6-1 to TRBJ2-7, with TRBD1 matching 12 bases. Per the germline V gene, CDR1 is MNHNS and CDR2 is SASEGT. J was trimmed by 2 bases and V by 1 base; bases with no gene match: 12. This CDR3 has 19 residues. CDR3 nucleotides: TGTGCCAGCAGTGAAGTGGGACAGGGGGCGGCAAAAGTAACCTACGAGCAGTACTTC. The encoded protein is CASSEVGQGAAKVTYEQYF.

The chain recombines TRBV9 with TRBJ1-5; 9 bases fit TRBD1. V was clipped by 3 bases and J by 5 bases; unmatched bases: 3. The germline V gene encodes CDR1 SGDLS and CDR2 YYNGEE. The CDR3 contains 14 residues. The CDR3 loop reads CASSAGQGDQPQHF. The DNA of the CDR3 is TGTGCCAGCAGCGCGGGACAGGGCGATCAGCCCCAGCATTTT. Looking up the rest from reference TRBV9 and TRBJ1-5 gives the full variable domain: DSGVTQTPKHLITATGQRVTLRCSPRSGDLSVYWYQQSLDQGLQFLIQYYNGEERAKGNILERFSAQQFPDLHSELNLSSLELGDSALYFCASSAGQGDQPQHFGDGTRLSIL.

This sequence joins TRBV2 and TRBJ1-6; possibly TRBD1 for D (6 bases). Per germline, CDR1 SNHLY and CDR2 FYNNEI. V shed 3 bases and J shed 7 bases, with 7 bases lying between them. This CDR3 has 13 residues. The CDR3 nucleotides are TGTGCCAGCAGTGAGGACAGAAATTCACCCCTCCACTTT. Protein sequence: CASSEDRNSPLHF.

The J gene is TRBJ1-1, the V gene TRBV4-3; D remains unclear. Deletions cut 0 bases from V and 5 bases from J, with 16 bases between. The germline gives CDR1 LGHNA, CDR2 YSLEER. The CDR3 consists of 16 residues. The CDR3 loop reads CASSQDPSPTETEAFF. The CDR3 bases are TGCGCCAGCAGCCAAGATCCCTCCCCAACGGAGACTGAAGCTTTCTTT.

The chain uses TRBV3-1 (or the pseudogene TRBV3-2) and TRBJ1-6; 7 nucleotides align to TRBD1. This CDR3 contains 15 residues. Germline V gene lookup returns CDR1 LGHDT and CDR2 YNNKEL (reference sequence). The V segment lost 0 bases and the J segment 7 bases; nucleotides outside the gene matches: 3. The CDR3: CASSQEDRTNSPLHF. The CDR3, as DNA: TGTGCCAGCAGCCAAGAGGACAGGACCAATTCACCCCTCCACTTT.

The CDR3 sequence: CASSLEPSNFYEQYF. CDR3 nucleotides: TGTGCCAGCAGTTTAGAACCATCAAACTTCTACGAGCAGTACTTC. The rearrangement joins TRBV27 to TRBJ2-7; D uncertain. Germline lookup yields CDR1 MNHEY and CDR2 SMNVEV (reference sequence). The CDR3 is made up of 15 amino acids. V shed 2 bases and J shed 3 bases, with 14 bases lying between them.

The chain employs TRBV4-1 and TRBJ2-7, with D possibly being TRBD1 (5 bases). This CDR3 is built from 15 residues. V lost 1 base to trimming and J lost 5 bases, with 15 bases between them. Per germline, CDR1 MGHRA and CDR2 YSYEKL. CDR3 sequence (DNA): TGCGCCAGCAGCCAAGGCGTGATGGGGCTCGACGAGCAGTACTTC. Its protein is CASSQGVMGLDEQYF.

The gene calls are TRBV4-3 and TRBJ1-4, with D possibly matching TRBD1 (5 bases). V was shortened by 1 base and J by 7 bases, with 16 bases between the two germline ends. CDR3 length: 16 residues. The germline V gene encodes CDR1 LGHNA and CDR2 YSLEER. This CDR3 is CASSQGNRQGSEKLFF. The CDR3 bases are TGCGCCAGCAGCCAAGGAAATAGGCAGGGAAGTGAAAAACTGTTTTTT.

The rearrangement links TRBV6-1 to TRBJ1-6, with D possibly being TRBD1 (6 bases). Germline CDR1 is MNHNS and CDR2 is SASEGT. The CDR3 covers 16 residues. Between the trimmed V and J ends, which lost 2 bases and 6 bases, there was a span of 14 bases. Here the CDR3 DNA reads TGTGCCAGCAGTGAATTGATGGGGACACCTAATTCACCCCTCCACTTT. Translation gives CASSELMGTPNSPLHF.

This clone appeared a single time. The chain uses TRBV27 and TRBJ2-6; D gene ambiguous. Trimming removed 5 bases at V and 3 bases at J, with 14 bases between. Germline CDR1 and CDR2: MNHEY and SMNVEV (reference sequence). The CDR3 extends over 16 amino acids. The CDR3 loop is CASSRALFGGANVLTF. CDR3 DNA: TGTGCCAGCAGTCGAGCCCTCTTCGGTGGGGCCAACGTCCTGACTTTC.

The chain links TRBV7-9 to TRBJ2-1; no clear D gene. Germline assignment: CDR1 SEHNR and CDR2 FQNEAQ (reference sequence). V lost 6 bases to trimming and J lost 0 bases, with 6 bases between them. The CDR3 runs to 13 residues. Here the CDR3 DNA reads TGTGCCAGCAGAGAGAGCTCCTACAATGAGCAGTTCTTC. This translates into CASRESSYNEQFF.

This clone has just one count. The CDR3 region is CASSLVGQLSEQFF. DNA of the CDR3: TGTGCCAGCAGCTTAGTGGGACAGTTAAGTGAGCAGTTCTTC. The V call is TRBV11-3, the J call TRBJ2-1; 7 bases match TRBD1. Germline CDR1 reads SGHNT; CDR2 reads YENEEA. Germline trimming cut 1 base from V and 9 bases from J; bases unmatched to any gene: 6. The CDR3 sequence is 14 residues long.

The V and J genes are TRBV7-2 and TRBJ2-7; a possible D gene is TRBD1 (7 bases). V lost 4 bases and J lost 3, with 22 bases in between. The V gene's germline CDR1 is SGHTA and CDR2 FQGNSA. There are 17 residues in the CDR3. CDR3 coding DNA: TGTGCCAGCAGCTCAAAATTAGCGGTAGGGGGCGGCTACGAGCAGTACTTC. Residues: CASSSKLAVGGGYEQYF.

The chain carries TRBV19 and TRBJ2-1; a weak D match, TRBD2 (6 bases). The V gene's germline CDR1 is LNHDA and CDR2 SQIVND (reference sequence). The length of the CDR3 is 15 residues. V was trimmed by 6 bases and J by 4 bases, leaving 16 bases between them. The CDR3 DNA reads TGTGCCAGTAGGTTGGGGAGCCGGGGGTACAATGAGCAGTTCTTC. This gives the protein CASRLGSRGYNEQFF.